These 20 T cell receptor beta chains were sequenced from one sample in a study of blood T cell repertoires in COVID-19. The table came from immunoSEQ multiplex PCR; TCRdb's copy has only in-frame clones and leaves some out. The sample records about 520,000 clones, 70% to 90% being singletons. Sequenced input: peripheral blood. The receptor set was obtained from a human donor in a cohort sampled during active COVID-19.

This CDR3 is CASSGGLAGKGADTQYF. The CDR3 region has the DNA TGTGCCAGCAGTGGGGGACTAGCGGGAAAGGGCGCAGATACGCAGTATTTT. The V gene is TRBV28, the J gene TRBJ2-3; 13 nucleotides line up with TRBD2. J gave up 4 bases and V 5 bases, and 9 bases lay outside the gene matches. Per germline, CDR1 MDHEN and CDR2 SYDVKM. The CDR3 is 17 amino acids. Drawing the rest from reference TRBV28 and TRBJ2-3, the complete variable domain is DVKVTQSSRYLVKRTGEKVFLECVQDMDHENMFWYRQDPGLGLRLIYFSYDVKMKEKGDIPEGYSVSREKKERFSLILESASTNQTSMYLCASSGGLAGKGADTQYFGPGTRLTVL.

The V call is TRBV25-1, the J call TRBJ2-6; D perhaps matches TRBD1 (7 bases). The CDR3 extends over 17 amino acids. V shed 1 base and J shed 1 base, with 11 bases lying between them. Germline V gene lookup returns CDR1 MGHDK and CDR2 SYGVNS. CDR3 loop: CASSEFSGGSGANVLTF. The CDR3 DNA is TGTGCCAGCAGTGAATTCTCAGGGGGGTCTGGGGCCAACGTCCTGACTTTC.

The chain carries TRBV19 and TRBJ2-1; 7 nucleotides match TRBD1. In germline, CDR1 is LNHDA, CDR2 SQIVND (reference sequence). There are 11 residues in the CDR3. V trimming: 10 bases; J trimming: 11 bases; junction bases outside the gene matches: 8. The CDR3 loop reads CATGTASKQFF. The CDR3 nucleotides read TGTGCCACCGGGACAGCAAGTAAGCAGTTCTTC.

The chain employs TRBV29-1 and TRBJ1-3; D uncertain. The CDR3 sequence is 14 residues long. Germline lookup yields CDR1 SQVTM and CDR2 ANQGSEA. Trimming took off 3 bases at V and 4 bases at J, with 13 bases between the two ends. This chain's CDR3 is CSVDPTLSGNTIYF. The CDR3 DNA reads as TGCAGCGTTGACCCGACTCTTTCCGGAAACACCATATATTTT.

The J gene is TRBJ2-5, the V gene TRBV7-2; 9 bases fit TRBD2. This CDR3 is 16 amino acids long. J gave up 5 bases and V 1 base, and 8 bases lay outside the gene matches. The germline V gene encodes CDR1 SGHTA and CDR2 FQGNSA. The CDR3 loop is CASSLDPLAGRETQYF. The CDR3, as DNA: TGTGCCAGCAGCTTAGACCCGCTAGCGGGAAGGGAGACCCAGTACTTC.

The chain is built from TRBV19 and TRBJ2-1; TRBD2 agrees at 7 bases. Trimming at V came to 4 bases and at J to 1 base, leaving 7 bases not matched to a gene. The CDR3 runs to 16 residues. Germline CDR1 reads LNHDA; CDR2 reads SQIVND (reference sequence). The CDR3 DNA sequence: TGTGCCAGTAGTAAGGCGGCGGGGGTATCCTACAATGAGCAGTTCTTC. Its protein product is CASSKAAGVSYNEQFF.

The CDR3 coding sequence is TGTGCCAGCAGCCGTCACCCCGGACAGGCCATTCCCAACACTGAAGCTTTCTTT. This sequence encodes CASSRHPGQAIPNTEAFF. The J gene is TRBJ1-1, the V gene TRBV3-1 (or the pseudogene TRBV3-2), with TRBD1 matching over 7 bases. The CDR3 totals 18 residues. Germline CDR1 is LGHDT and CDR2 is YNNKEL (reference sequence). J gave up 2 bases and V 4 bases, and 16 bases lay outside the gene matches.

The table lists this clone with a few counts. The gene calls are TRBV6-4 and TRBJ2-3; TRBD2 agrees at 12 bases. Trimming took 5 bases from V and 6 from J; bases not matched to a gene: 6. The germline gives CDR1 MRHNA, CDR2 SNTAGT. The CDR3 has 15 residues. As DNA, the CDR3 is TGTGCCAGCAGTACGACTAGCGGGAGTTGGGATACGCAGTATTTT. Residues: CASSTTSGSWDTQYF.

This clone was found a few times. The J gene is TRBJ1-1, the V gene TRBV12-5; D gene unclear. Per the germline V gene, CDR1 is LGHNT and CDR2 is FRNRAP. The CDR3 is 14 residues long. The ends were cut back, 6 bases at V and 4 bases at J, with 15 bases in the middle. The CDR3 sequence: CASGLGGSRTEAFF. The CDR3 DNA sequence: TGTGCTAGTGGCCTTGGAGGGTCGCGCACTGAAGCTTTCTTT.

V is TRBV11-2 and J is TRBJ2-7; no clear D gene. Germline V gene lookup returns CDR1 SGHAT and CDR2 FQNNGV. V lost 2 bases, J lost 3 bases, and 8 bases lay in between. CDR3 length: 13 residues. The CDR3 coding sequence is TGTGCCAGCAGCTTATTGGGCAGCTACGAGCAGTACTTC. As protein: CASSLLGSYEQYF.

This CDR3 is CASSLGLLAGANEQFF. The DNA of the CDR3 is TGTGCCAGCTCACTAGGGCTTCTAGCGGGAGCCAATGAGCAGTTCTTC. The chain combines TRBV18 with TRBJ2-1; 10 bases map to TRBD2. The CDR3 length is 16 residues. Germline V gene sequence: CDR1 KGHSH, CDR2 LQKENI. Losses at the gene ends were 4 bases for V and 6 bases for J; bases not matched to a gene: 9.

The rearrangement uses TRBV4-3 and TRBJ2-1, with 9 nucleotides matching TRBD1. The V gene end was trimmed by 4 bases and the J gene end by 8 bases; junction bases not matched to a gene: 12. CDR1 and CDR2 from the germline V gene are LGHNA and YSLEER. This CDR3 contains 16 residues. In DNA, the CDR3 is TGCGCCAGCAGCCCCCTGCGGACAGGGGATTTGTATGAGCAGTTCTTC. Translation: CASSPLRTGDLYEQFF.

At least ten counts were recorded for this clone. The gene calls are TRBV9 and TRBJ2-7; 7 bases match TRBD1. The germline V gene encodes CDR1 SGDLS and CDR2 YYNGEE. After removal of 7 bases from V and 5 bases from J, the junction contained 12 bases not matched to a gene. The CDR3 loop spans 14 amino acids. The DNA for the CDR3 is TGTGCCAGCTCCCCGGGACAAGGGGGCCACGAGCAGTACTTC. It encodes CASSPGQGGHEQYF.

The table lists this clone with a count of one. The chain uses TRBV6-5 and TRBJ1-3, with TRBD1 matching 9 bases. The CDR3 is 13 residues long. Germline values: CDR1 MNHEY, CDR2 SVGAGI. V trimming: 8 bases; J trimming: 4 bases; junction bases outside the gene matches: 3. In DNA, the CDR3 is TGTGCCAGCCAACAGGGGGCAGGAAACACCATATATTTT. Its protein is CASQQGAGNTIYF.

This clone was seen just once. The chain employs TRBV27 and TRBJ2-7; 13 nucleotides line up with TRBD2. The CDR3 extends over 15 amino acids. V shed 6 bases, J shed 4 bases, and the junction held 6 bases outside the gene matches. The germline V gene encodes CDR1 MNHEY and CDR2 SMNVEV (reference sequence). CDR3 nucleotides: TGTGCCAGCAGAAGGACTAGCGGGAGTCTGTACGAGCAGTACTTC. As protein: CASRRTSGSLYEQYF.

The chain joins TRBV25-1 to TRBJ1-6; D is uncertain. The CDR3 is 13 amino acids. CDR1 and CDR2 from the germline V gene are MGHDK and SYGVNS. V was pared by 4 bases and J by 8 bases, with 9 bases between. The CDR3 spells CASSARRDSPLHF. As DNA, the CDR3 is TGTGCCAGCAGTGCTAGACGGGATTCACCCCTCCACTTT.

This clone occurred once. CDR3 DNA: TGTGCCAGTAGTATTGGGGGCATTTCGCCTGGCTACACCTTC. Translation gives CASSIGGISPGYTF. The rearrangement links TRBV19 to TRBJ1-2; D is possibly TRBD1 (6 bases). The CDR3 consists of 14 residues. Trimming shortened V by 3 bases and J by 7 bases, and 15 bases separated the two germline ends. The germline V gene encodes CDR1 LNHDA and CDR2 SQIVND (reference sequence).

This clone was seen only a few times. The V gene is TRBV28, the J gene TRBJ2-1; the match to TRBD1 covers 7 bases. In germline, CDR1 is MDHEN, CDR2 SYDVKM. The trim removed 5 bases at V and 2 bases at J, leaving 9 bases unmatched. The CDR3 length is 16 residues. CDR3 DNA: TGTGCCAGCAGTATACCGCAGGGGACAGCCTACAATGAGCAGTTCTTC. Its protein is CASSIPQGTAYNEQFF. Full variable domain (rest looked up from reference TRBV28 and TRBJ2-1): DVKVTQSSRYLVKRTGEKVFLECVQDMDHENMFWYRQDPGLGLRLIYFSYDVKMKEKGDIPEGYSVSREKKERFSLILESASTNQTSMYLCASSIPQGTAYNEQFFGPGTRLTVL.

The chain links TRBV28 to TRBJ2-7; weak D call: TRBD2 (6 bases). This CDR3 is 15 amino acids long. The V end lost 2 bases, the J end lost 1 base, and 12 bases lay between the germline ends. CDR1 and CDR2 from the germline V gene are MDHEN and SYDVKM. The CDR3 DNA is TGTGCCAGCAGTTTAATGGGGGAGGTTTCCTACGAGCAGTACTTC. It translates to CASSLMGEVSYEQYF.

The chain couples TRBV15 to TRBJ1-2; 8 nucleotides line up with TRBD1. The CDR3 sequence is 16 residues long. V shed 3 bases, J shed 2 bases, and the junction held 8 bases outside the gene matches. Germline CDR1 is LNHNV and CDR2 is YYDKDF (reference sequence). The DNA of the CDR3 is TGTGCCACCAGCAGGGCAGGGGGCGTAAGCAACTATGGCTACACCTTC. Amino acids: CATSRAGGVSNYGYTF.